This T cell receptor beta chain emerged from a study of control samples from healthy donors and cancer patients. The data were produced by immunoSEQ multiplex PCR, yet TCRdb's version contains in-frame clones alone and is incomplete. Found here are 200,000 to 250,000 clones, just under 95% of them singletons; the top ten hold 1.5%. The CDR3 sequence is 17 residues long. Trimming removed 5 bases at V and 0 bases at J, with 19 bases between. CDR1 and CDR2 (germline): MNHNY, SVGAGI (reference sequence). The genes are TRBV6-6 and TRBJ1-1; D is possibly TRBD1 (6 bases). The sequence was obtained from a man aged 50-60 years in good health. Material for sequencing was blood. DNA of the CDR3: TGTGCCAGCAGTCGGGGCACGGGGGCCGTGCTGAACACTGAAGCTTTCTTT. Protein: CASSRGTGAVLNTEAFF.